This T cell receptor beta chain is drawn from a study of CD8+CD57+ T cells in acquired aplastic anemia. The overall study: Sorted cells (CD4+ and CD8+) yielded DNA amounts that averaged around 3.5 ug.

TCR beta VDJ and CDR3 profiling used genomic DNA as template. Each CDR3 protein gets one entry after TCRdb re-called the reads with MiXCR. The table lists about 110,000 distinct CDR3 sequences, roughly 50% of them singletons, with roughly 30% in the top ten. The TCR originated in a human donor in good health, serving as a control. Sequenced sample: sorted CD4+, CD8+, or CD8+CD57+ T cells (not recorded which) from PBMCs.

The CDR3 region has the DNA TGTGCCAGCAGCAAGGGGGCCGGCTATGGCTACACCTTC. This gives the protein CASSKGAGYGYTF. The genes are TRBV7-9 and TRBJ1-2, with 7 bases aligning to TRBD1. Per the germline V gene, CDR1 is SEHNR and CDR2 is FQNEAQ (reference sequence). J gave up 4 bases and V 5 bases, and 4 bases lay outside the gene matches. The CDR3 is made up of 13 amino acids.